This T cell receptor beta chain originates from a study of cytomegalovirus exposure and HLA in healthy donors. Findings of the study overall: Sequencing likely produced, as an artifact, a cluster of highly shared sequence variants. Prior analysis indicated that the majority of TCR beta V segments exhibited productivity approximately 90% or approximately 30% of the time. Several V segments, TRBV6-2 and TRBV6-3 among them, could not be told apart and were dropped.

In germline, CDR1 is SGHDT, CDR2 YYEEEE. CDR3 length equals 15 residues. Trimming pared 0 bases from V and 6 bases from J, leaving 15 bases between. Of note for this clone: Its antigen is still unknown.

With 60 Vbeta and 13 Jbeta primers, the PCR was carried out. Libraries were prepared by immunoSEQ multiplex PCR; TCRdb keeps only in-frame clonotypes and omits some of them. The profile covers about 72,000 clones, with approximately 78% appearing a single time and 1.9% taken by the ten largest. At collection, donors were nominally healthy, but unrecorded immune exposures were probable. The chain combines TRBV5-6 with TRBJ1-1; a possible D gene is TRBD1 (5 bases). The clonotype was recovered from a young man in good health and CMV-seronegative. Sequenced sample: PBMCs. The CDR3 spells CASSLGGHGFAEAFF. The CDR3 bases are TGTGCCAGCAGCTTGGGAGGACATGGTTTCGCTGAAGCTTTCTTT.